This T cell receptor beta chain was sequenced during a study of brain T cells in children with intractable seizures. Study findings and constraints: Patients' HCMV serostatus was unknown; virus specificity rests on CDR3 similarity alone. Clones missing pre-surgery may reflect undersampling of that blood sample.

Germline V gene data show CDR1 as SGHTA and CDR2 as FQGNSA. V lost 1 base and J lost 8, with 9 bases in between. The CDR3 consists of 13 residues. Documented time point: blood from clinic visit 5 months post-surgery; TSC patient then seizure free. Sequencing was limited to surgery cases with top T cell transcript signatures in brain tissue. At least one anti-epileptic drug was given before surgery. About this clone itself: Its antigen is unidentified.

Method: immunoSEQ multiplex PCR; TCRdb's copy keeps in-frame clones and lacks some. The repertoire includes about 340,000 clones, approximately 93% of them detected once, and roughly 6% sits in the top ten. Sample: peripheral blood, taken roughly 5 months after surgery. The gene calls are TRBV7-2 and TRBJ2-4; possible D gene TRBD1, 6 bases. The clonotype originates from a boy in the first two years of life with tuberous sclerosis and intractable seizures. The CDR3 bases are TGTGCCAGCAGCTTAGGGGGGCAGGACATTCAGTACTTC. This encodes CASSLGGQDIQYF.